This record looks at one T cell receptor beta chain sequence and its context. The data were obtained in a study of blood T cell repertoires in COVID-19. Here immunoSEQ multiplex PCR was the method, and the copy in TCRdb shows in-frame clones only, minus some. In the table there are 50,000 to 65,000 clones, just over 85% of which are singletons. Germline V gene sequence: CDR1 LGHDT, CDR2 YNNKEL (reference sequence). This CDR3 has 13 amino acids. Trimming took 0 bases from V and 4 from J, leaving 6 bases between them. The clonotype originates from a middle-aged man with active COVID-19. The chain is built from TRBV3-1 (or the pseudogene TRBV3-2) and TRBJ1-1; no reliable D call. Input material: peripheral blood. This CDR3 is CASSQEVATEAFF. The CDR3 DNA reads as TGTGCCAGCAGCCAAGAGGTGGCCACTGAAGCTTTCTTT.